The 2 T cell receptor beta chains reported below all come from one sample, sequenced in a study of T cells after posttransplantation cyclophosphamide. The naive gate required viable CD3+CD4+ or CD3+CD8+ cells with CCR7+CD45RA+CD45RO-CD95-CD27+CD28+ phenotype. Repertoires were generated with immunoSEQ multiplex PCR, while TCRdb's copy carries only in-frame clones and drops some. The top ten clones hold 0.1% of a sample with about 31,000 clones, roughly 90% of them seen once. The sequenced material came from naive CD4+ T cells sorted from blood. Source of these receptors: a man aged 25-40 years in good health and a related stem cell transplant donor.

V gene TRBV5-1 combines with J gene TRBJ1-3; possibly TRBD1 for D (6 bases). The CDR3 extends over 14 amino acids. From germline, CDR1 is SGHRS and CDR2 YFSETQ. Trimming took 3 bases from V and 4 from J, leaving 11 bases between them. The DNA for the CDR3 is TGCGCCAGCAGCTCAACAGGGACCGGAAACACCATATATTTT. Its protein product is CASSSTGTGNTIYF.

CDR3 amino acids: CAISGNDRDATDTQYF. As DNA, the CDR3 is TGTGCCATCAGTGGGAACGACAGGGATGCCACAGATACGCAGTATTTT. The chain couples TRBV10-3 to TRBJ2-3; TRBD1 aligns across 7 bases. The J segment lost 2 bases and the V segment lost 4 bases, leaving 9 bases of the junction unmatched. Germline V gives CDR1 ENHRY, CDR2 SYGVKD. The CDR3 runs to 16 residues.